The rows below give T cell receptor beta chains drawn from one sample of a study of blood T cell repertoires in COVID-19. The repertoire was sequenced with immunoSEQ multiplex PCR; TCRdb's copy has only in-frame clones and lacks some. The data show about 370,000 clones, approximately 92% seen once. The sequencing sample was made of PBMCs or T cells enriched from blood (not recorded which). The receptors here all came from a man between 18 and 29 years old who had recovered from COVID-19. CDR3s include the opening cysteine and the closing phenylalanine or tryptophan. D genes are given only for firm matches. Rows may omit the clone size; those that give it use once, few, many or a size class.

d_gene	abundance	v_gene	j_gene	CDR3nt	CDR3aa
.	.	TRBV9	TRBJ2-2	TGTGCCAGCAGGCCCGTCGGCGGCACCGGGGAGCTGTTTTTT	CASRPVGGTGELFF
TRBD2	.	TRBV9	TRBJ2-5	TGTGCCAGCAGCGTAGGGCTAGCGGGAGGGCCGTCCCTCGAGACCCAGTACTTC	CASSVGLAGGPSLETQYF
.	.	TRBV7-2	TRBJ1-5	TGTGCCAGCAGCTTAGTATCTGGCATTAATCAGCCCCAGCATTTT	CASSLVSGINQPQHF
.	.	TRBV19	TRBJ2-2	TGTGCCAGTAGCCTAAACAGGGATCGGGCAAAGACCGGGGAGCTGTTTTTT	CASSLNRDRAKTGELFF
.	once	TRBV10-1	TRBJ2-3	TGCGCCAGCAAGGGGGAAATTACAGATACGCAGTATTTT	CASKGEITDTQYF
.	.	TRBV18	TRBJ1-5	TGTGCCAGCTCACCGGACAGTTTGGATCAGCCCCAGCATTTT	CASSPDSLDQPQHF
TRBD1	.	TRBV18	TRBJ1-3	TGTGCCAGCTCACCATCAGGGACAGGGTCTGGAAACACCATATATTTT	CASSPSGTGSGNTIYF
TRBD1	few	TRBV7-9	TRBJ1-2	TGTGCCAGCAGCCCGCAGGGGGGCCCCTATGGCTACACCTTC	CASSPQGGPYGYTF
.	once	TRBV4-1	TRBJ1-2	TGCGCCAGCAGCCAAGAAGCCAGGCCCACTAACTATGGCTACACCTTC	CASSQEARPTNYGYTF
.	.	TRBV20-1	TRBJ2-1	TGCAGTGCTAGTCAGGGTTCTCCCTACAATGAGCAGTTCTTC	CSASQGSPYNEQFF
TRBD1	few	TRBV5-4	TRBJ1-2	TGTGCCAGCAGCTTAGGACAGGGGATTGATGGCTACACCTTC	CASSLGQGIDGYTF
.	.	TRBV5-4	TRBJ1-1	TGTGCCAGCAGCTTGGGGAGCGGGGTAGAAGAAGCTTTCTTT	CASSLGSGVEEAFF
TRBD1	.	TRBV19	TRBJ2-6	TGTGCCAGTAGTATAGATTGGACAGGGAGAACTGGGGCCAACGTCCTGACTTTC	CASSIDWTGRTGANVLTF
.	once	TRBV7-9	TRBJ1-1	TGTGCCAGCAGCTTAGGCGGGACGTTGAACACTGAAGCTTTCTTT	CASSLGGTLNTEAFF
TRBD2	.	TRBV6-1	TRBJ2-5	TGTGCCAGCAGTGAGAGGACTAGCGGGGATACCCAAGAGACCCAGTACTTC	CASSERTSGDTQETQYF
TRBD1	.	TRBV18	TRBJ1-5	TGTGCCAGCTCCCCGGGACAGGCTAATCAGCCCCAGCATTTT	CASSPGQANQPQHF
TRBD1	.	TRBV29-1	TRBJ2-7	TGCAGCGTCGCCAGACAGGGAGTGAGGTCCTACGAGCAGTACTTC	CSVARQGVRSYEQYF
TRBD2	.	TRBV4-2	TRBJ2-7	TGTGCCAGCAGCCAAGGGGCTAGCGGGAGTTTCTCCCACGAGCAGTACTTC	CASSQGASGSFSHEQYF
TRBD1	.	TRBV27	TRBJ2-7	TGTGCCAGCAGTCAACAGGGGATGACCTACGAGCAGTACTTC	CASSQQGMTYEQYF
TRBD1	.	TRBV6-6	TRBJ2-2	TGTGCCAGCAGTCCCCCCGGGACAGGGACCGGGGAGCTGTTTTTT	CASSPPGTGTGELFF
.	.	TRBV11-1	TRBJ2-1	TGTGCCAGCAGCTTAGGACTCTACAATGAGCAGTTCTTC	CASSLGLYNEQFF
.	few	TRBV9	TRBJ1-1	TGTGCCAGCAGGTCCCAGGGAGGCAGAGCTTTCTTT	CASRSQGGRAFF
TRBD2	.	TRBV5-1	TRBJ2-1	TGCGCCAGCACAATAGCGGGTCCCTACAATGAGCAGTTCTTC	CASTIAGPYNEQFF
.	.	TRBV7-9	TRBJ2-7	TGTGCCAGCAGCCCGGGACTCCTCTCTTTC	CASSPGLLSF
.	.	TRBV10-1	TRBJ2-3	TGCGCCAGCAGTGAGAAACAGGGAGTCGGGCGCCATGGAGATACGCAGTATTTT	CASSEKQGVGRHGDTQYF
.	.	TRBV5-6	TRBJ1-1	TGTGCCAGCAGCCTGACGGGGATGGAAGCTTTCTTT	CASSLTGMEAFF
.	.	TRBV6-1	TRBJ1-3	TGTGCCAGCAGTGAAACGGCGGGCTCTGGAAACACCATATATTTT	CASSETAGSGNTIYF
TRBD1	.	TRBV27	TRBJ1-1	TGTGCCAGCAGTACAGGGGCCCGGAATGAAGCTTTCTTT	CASSTGARNEAFF